This T cell receptor (beta chain) was sequenced for a study of CD4 T cells in relation to SARS-CoV-2 and coronaviruses. Overall study: After roughly 9 days of antigen culture, PBMC TCR beta CDR3s were sequenced.

The repertoire was sequenced with immunoSEQ multiplex PCR; TCRdb's copy has only in-frame clones and lacks some. The sample comprises fewer than 35,000 clones, around 76% of which are singletons, and around 3.3% rests with the top ten. In the case of this clone: What it recognizes is unknown.

Sorted naive or memory CD4+ cells met CEF peptides for 10 days. The clonotype originates from an adult with COVID-19. The sequenced sample was memory CD4+ T cells from PBMCs, cultured in vitro.

DNA of the CDR3: TGTGCCAGCAGCTCCATCCACGTAGCTCGGGGGGGCAATGAGCAGTTCTTC. It encodes CASSSIHVARGGNEQFF. V gene TRBV28 combines with J gene TRBJ2-1; the match to TRBD2 covers 8 bases. Trimming removed 6 bases from V and 6 bases from J; junction bases left unmatched: 16. This CDR3 comprises 17 residues. Germline values: CDR1 MDHEN, CDR2 SYDVKM.